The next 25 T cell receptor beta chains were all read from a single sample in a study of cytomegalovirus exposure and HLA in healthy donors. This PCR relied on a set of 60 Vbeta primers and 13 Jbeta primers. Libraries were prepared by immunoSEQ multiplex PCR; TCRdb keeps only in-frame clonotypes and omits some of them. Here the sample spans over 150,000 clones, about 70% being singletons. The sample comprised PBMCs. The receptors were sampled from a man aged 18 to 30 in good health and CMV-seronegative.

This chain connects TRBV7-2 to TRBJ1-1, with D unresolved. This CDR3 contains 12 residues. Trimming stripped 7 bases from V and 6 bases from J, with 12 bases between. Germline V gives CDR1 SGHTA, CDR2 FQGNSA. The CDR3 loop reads CASTHWEAEAFF. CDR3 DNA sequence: TGTGCCAGCACCCACTGGGAGGCTGAAGCTTTCTTT.

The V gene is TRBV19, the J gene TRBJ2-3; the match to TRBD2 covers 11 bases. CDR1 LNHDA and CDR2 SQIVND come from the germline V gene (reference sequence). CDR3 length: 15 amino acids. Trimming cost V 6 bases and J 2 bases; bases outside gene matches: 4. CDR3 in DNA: TGTGCCAGTAGGACTAGCGGGGTGACCACAGATACGCAGTATTTT. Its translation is CASRTSGVTTDTQYF.

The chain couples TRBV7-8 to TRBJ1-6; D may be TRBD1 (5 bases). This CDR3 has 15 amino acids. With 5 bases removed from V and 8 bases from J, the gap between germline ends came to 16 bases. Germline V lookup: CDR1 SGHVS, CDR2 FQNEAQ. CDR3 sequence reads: CASSVAGTGDSPLHF. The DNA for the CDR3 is TGTGCCAGCAGCGTCGCCGGGACGGGGGATTCACCCCTCCACTTT.

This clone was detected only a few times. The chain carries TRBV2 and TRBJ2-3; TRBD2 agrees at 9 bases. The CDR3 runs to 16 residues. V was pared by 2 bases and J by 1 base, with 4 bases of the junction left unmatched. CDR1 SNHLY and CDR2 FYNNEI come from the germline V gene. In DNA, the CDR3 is TGTGCCAGCAGTGAACGGACTAGCGTGGGCACAGATACGCAGTATTTT. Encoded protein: CASSERTSVGTDTQYF.

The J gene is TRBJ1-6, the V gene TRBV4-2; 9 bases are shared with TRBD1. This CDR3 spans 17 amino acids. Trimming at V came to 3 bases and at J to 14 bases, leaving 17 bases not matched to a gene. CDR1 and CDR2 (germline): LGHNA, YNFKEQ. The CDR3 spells CASSQDSPGQGSASLHF. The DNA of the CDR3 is TGTGCCAGCAGCCAGGATAGCCCGGGACAGGGATCCGCATCCCTCCACTTT.

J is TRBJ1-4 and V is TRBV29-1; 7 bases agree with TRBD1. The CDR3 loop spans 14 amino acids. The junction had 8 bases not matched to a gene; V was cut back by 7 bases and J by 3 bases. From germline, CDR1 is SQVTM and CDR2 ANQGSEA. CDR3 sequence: CSAGQGGPNEKLFF. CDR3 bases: TGCAGCGCAGGACAAGGGGGCCCTAATGAAAAACTGTTTTTT.

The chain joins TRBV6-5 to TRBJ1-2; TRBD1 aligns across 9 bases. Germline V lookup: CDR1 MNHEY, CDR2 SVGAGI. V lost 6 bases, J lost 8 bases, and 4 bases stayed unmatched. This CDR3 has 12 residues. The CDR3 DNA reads TGTGCCAGCAGGAAACAGGGGGCCGGCTACACCTTC. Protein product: CASRKQGAGYTF.

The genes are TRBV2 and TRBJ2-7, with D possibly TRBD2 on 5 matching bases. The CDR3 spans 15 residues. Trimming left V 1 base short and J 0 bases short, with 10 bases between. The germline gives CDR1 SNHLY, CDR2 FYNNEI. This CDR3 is CASSEGSVSSYEQYV. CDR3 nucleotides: TGTGCCAGCAGTGAAGGTAGCGTGAGCTCCTACGAGCAGTACGTC.

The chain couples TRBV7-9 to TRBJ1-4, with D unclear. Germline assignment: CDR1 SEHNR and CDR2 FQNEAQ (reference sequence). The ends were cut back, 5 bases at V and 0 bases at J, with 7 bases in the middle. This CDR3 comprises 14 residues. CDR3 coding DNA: TGTGCCAGCAGCCCCAGGTCAACTAATGAAAAACTGTTTTTT. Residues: CASSPRSTNEKLFF. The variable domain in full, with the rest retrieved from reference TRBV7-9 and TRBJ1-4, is DTGVSQNPRHKITKRGQNVTFRCDPISEHNRLYWYRQTLGQGPEFLTYFQNEAQLEKSRLLSDRFSAERPKGSFSTLEIQRTEQGDSAMYLCASSPRSTNEKLFFGSGTQLSVL.

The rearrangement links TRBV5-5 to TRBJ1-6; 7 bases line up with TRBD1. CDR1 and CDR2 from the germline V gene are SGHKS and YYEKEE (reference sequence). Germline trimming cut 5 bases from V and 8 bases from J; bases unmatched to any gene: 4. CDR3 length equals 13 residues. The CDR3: CASRQGNDSPLHF. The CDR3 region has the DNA TGTGCCAGCAGACAGGGGAATGATTCACCCCTCCACTTT. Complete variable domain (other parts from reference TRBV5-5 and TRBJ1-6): DAGVTQSPTHLIKTRGQQVTLRCSPISGHKSVSWYQQVLGQGPQFIFQYYEKEERGRGNFPDRFSARQFPNYSSELNVNALLLGDSALYLCASRQGNDSPLHFGNGTRLTVT.

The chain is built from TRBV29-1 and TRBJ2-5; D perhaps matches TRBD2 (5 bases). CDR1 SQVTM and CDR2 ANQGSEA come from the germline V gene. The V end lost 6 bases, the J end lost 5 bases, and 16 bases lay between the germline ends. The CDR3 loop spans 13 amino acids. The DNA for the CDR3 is TGCAGCGTCCCCGGGGTTGGCGGGGAGACCCAGTACTTC. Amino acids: CSVPGVGGETQYF.

The chain's CDR3 is CASSHTGNYGYTF. CDR3 DNA sequence: TGTGCCAGCAGCCACACGGGTAACTATGGCTACACCTTC. The rearrangement links TRBV5-4 to TRBJ1-2; D remains ambiguous. Trimming removed 4 bases at V and 1 base at J, with 8 bases between. The V gene's germline CDR1 is SGHNT and CDR2 YYREEE (reference sequence). This CDR3 comprises 13 residues.

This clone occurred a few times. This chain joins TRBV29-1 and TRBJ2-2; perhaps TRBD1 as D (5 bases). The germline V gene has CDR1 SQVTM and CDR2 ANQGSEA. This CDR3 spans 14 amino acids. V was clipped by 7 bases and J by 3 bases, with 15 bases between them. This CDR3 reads CSARPDSYTGELFF. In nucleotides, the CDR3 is TGCAGCGCTAGGCCCGACAGCTACACCGGGGAGCTGTTTTTT.

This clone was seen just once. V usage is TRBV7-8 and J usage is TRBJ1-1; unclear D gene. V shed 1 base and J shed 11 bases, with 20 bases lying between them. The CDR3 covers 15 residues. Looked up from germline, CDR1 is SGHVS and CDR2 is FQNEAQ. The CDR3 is CASSLERRTLPGAFF. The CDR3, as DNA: TGTGCCAGCAGCTTAGAAAGGAGGACCCTCCCGGGGGCTTTCTTT.

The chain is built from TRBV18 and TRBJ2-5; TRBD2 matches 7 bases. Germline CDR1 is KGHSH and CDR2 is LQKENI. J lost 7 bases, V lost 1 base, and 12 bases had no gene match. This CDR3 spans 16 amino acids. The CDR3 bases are TGTGCCAGCTCACCACAGGGGACTACCGACCCTGCGACCCAGTACTTC. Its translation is CASSPQGTTDPATQYF.

CDR3 coding DNA: TGTGCCATTCAGGGTGGCTACACCTTC. This gives the protein CAIQGGYTF. The gene calls are TRBV10-3 and TRBJ1-2, with a tentative D call TRBD1 (5 bases). Germline CDR1 reads ENHRY; CDR2 reads SYGVKD. V lost 9 bases to trimming and J lost 7 bases, with 6 bases between them. The CDR3 consists of 9 residues.

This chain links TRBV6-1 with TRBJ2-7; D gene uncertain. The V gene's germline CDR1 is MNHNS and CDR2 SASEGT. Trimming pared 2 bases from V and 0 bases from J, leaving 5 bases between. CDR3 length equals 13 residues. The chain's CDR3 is CASSEQDSYEQYV. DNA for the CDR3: TGTGCCAGCAGTGAACAGGACTCCTACGAGCAGTACGTC.

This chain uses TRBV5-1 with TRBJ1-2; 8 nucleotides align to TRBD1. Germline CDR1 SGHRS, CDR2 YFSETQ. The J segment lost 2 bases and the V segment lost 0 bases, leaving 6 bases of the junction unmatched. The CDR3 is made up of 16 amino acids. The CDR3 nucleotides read TGCGCCAGCAGCTTGGGGACAGGGCGGAGGAACTATGGCTACACCTTC. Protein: CASSLGTGRRNYGYTF.

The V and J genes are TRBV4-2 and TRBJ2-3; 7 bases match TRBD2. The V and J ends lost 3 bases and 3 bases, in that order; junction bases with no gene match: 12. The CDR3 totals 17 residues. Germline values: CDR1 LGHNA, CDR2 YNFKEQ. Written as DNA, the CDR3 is TGTGCCAGCAGCCAGGAATCTAGCGGAATTGGGACAGATACGCAGTATTTT. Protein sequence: CASSQESSGIGTDTQYF.

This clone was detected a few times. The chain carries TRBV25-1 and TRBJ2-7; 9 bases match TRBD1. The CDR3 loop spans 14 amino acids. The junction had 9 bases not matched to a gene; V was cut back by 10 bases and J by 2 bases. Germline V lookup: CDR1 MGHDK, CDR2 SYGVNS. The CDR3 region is CATLSTGGPYEQYF. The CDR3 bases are TGTGCCACCCTTTCAACAGGGGGCCCCTACGAGCAGTACTTC.

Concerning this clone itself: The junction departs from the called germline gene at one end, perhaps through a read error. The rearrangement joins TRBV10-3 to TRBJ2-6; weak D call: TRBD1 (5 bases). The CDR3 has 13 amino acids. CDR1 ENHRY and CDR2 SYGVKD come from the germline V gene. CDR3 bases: TGTGCCATACACGACTCTGGGGCCAACGGCCTGACTTTC. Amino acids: CAIHDSGANGLTF.

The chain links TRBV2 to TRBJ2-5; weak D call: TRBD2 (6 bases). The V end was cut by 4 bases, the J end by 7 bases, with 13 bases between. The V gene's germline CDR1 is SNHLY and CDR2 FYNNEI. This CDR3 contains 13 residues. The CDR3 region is CASSVVPGRTQYF. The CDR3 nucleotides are TGTGCCAGCAGTGTAGTTCCCGGGAGGACCCAGTACTTC.

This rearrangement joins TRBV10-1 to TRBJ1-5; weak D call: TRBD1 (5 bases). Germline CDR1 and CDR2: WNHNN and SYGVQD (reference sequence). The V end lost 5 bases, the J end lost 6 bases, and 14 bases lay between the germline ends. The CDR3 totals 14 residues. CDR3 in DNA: TGCGCCAGCAGTCCTCCAGGGTGCAGTCAGCCCCAGCATTTT. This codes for CASSPPGCSQPQHF.

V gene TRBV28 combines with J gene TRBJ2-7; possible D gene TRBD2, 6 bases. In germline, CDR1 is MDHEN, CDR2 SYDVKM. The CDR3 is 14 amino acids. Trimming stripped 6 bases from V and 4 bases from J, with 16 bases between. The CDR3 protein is CASSWRGASYEQYV. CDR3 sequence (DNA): TGTGCCAGCAGCTGGAGGGGTGCGAGTTACGAGCAGTACGTC.

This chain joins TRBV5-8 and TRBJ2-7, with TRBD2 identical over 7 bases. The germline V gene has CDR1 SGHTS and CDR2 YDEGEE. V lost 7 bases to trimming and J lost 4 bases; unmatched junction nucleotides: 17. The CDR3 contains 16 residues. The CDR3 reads CASAPLLGGWTYEQYF. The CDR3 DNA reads TGTGCCAGCGCCCCATTGTTGGGGGGGTGGACTTACGAGCAGTACTTC.